This T cell receptor beta chain is drawn from a study of cytomegalovirus exposure and HLA in healthy donors. Study information: From donors who were HLA-typed, an early data release held about 85 million unique TCRs. Study outcomes and limitations: What a later analysis showed was that several of the most significant clusters appeared linked to common viral pathogens.

Though nominally healthy at sampling, donors likely had unrecorded immune exposures. 13 Jbeta primers and 60 Vbeta primers were used for the PCR. The table came from immunoSEQ multiplex PCR; TCRdb's copy has only in-frame clones and leaves some out. Of roughly 130,000 clones in the sample, roughly 68% were seen once. The CDR3 runs 15 residues. Germline-derived CDR1 and CDR2 are MNHNY and SVGAGI (reference sequence). The ends lost 6 bases at V and 10 bases at J; junction bases unmatched: 15. Comment on this clone: Its antigen is unknown.

The receptor was isolated from a woman aged 45-60 years in good health and CMV-seropositive. The V and J genes are TRBV6-6 and TRBJ2-5; 9 bases map to TRBD2. Sequencing input: PBMCs. The CDR3 region has the DNA TGTGCCAGCAGAAATATAGCGGGAGCCTACGAGGACCAGTACTTC. Protein sequence: CASRNIAGAYEDQYF.